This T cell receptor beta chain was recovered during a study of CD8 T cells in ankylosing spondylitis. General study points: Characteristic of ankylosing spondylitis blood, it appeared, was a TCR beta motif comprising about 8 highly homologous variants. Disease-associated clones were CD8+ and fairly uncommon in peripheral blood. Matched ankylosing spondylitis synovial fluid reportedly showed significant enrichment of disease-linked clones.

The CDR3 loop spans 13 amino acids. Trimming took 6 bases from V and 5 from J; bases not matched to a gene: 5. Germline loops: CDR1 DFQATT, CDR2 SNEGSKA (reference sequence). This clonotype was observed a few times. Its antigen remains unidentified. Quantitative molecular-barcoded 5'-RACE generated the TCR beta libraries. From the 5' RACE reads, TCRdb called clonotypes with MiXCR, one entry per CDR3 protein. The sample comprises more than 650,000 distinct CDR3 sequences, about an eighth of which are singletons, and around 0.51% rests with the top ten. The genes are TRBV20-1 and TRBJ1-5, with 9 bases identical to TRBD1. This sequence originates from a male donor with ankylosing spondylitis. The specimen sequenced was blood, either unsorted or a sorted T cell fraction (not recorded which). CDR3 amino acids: CSANRGHDQPQHF. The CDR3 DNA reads TGCAGTGCAAACAGGGGGCACGATCAGCCCCAGCATTTT.